A selection of T cell receptor beta chains follows, all from one sample in a study of CD8 T cells in ankylosing spondylitis. MiXCR, applied by TCRdb to the 5' RACE reads, yields one record per CDR3 protein. The table records 340,000 or so distinct CDR3 sequences, roughly 14% of them present only once. Sequenced sample: blood, either unsorted or a sorted T cell fraction (not recorded which). Source of these receptors: a male donor with ankylosing spondylitis or in good health (not recorded which). Each CDR3 is given with its conserved first and last residue. Fields, in order: J gene, D gene, V gene, clone size, CDR3 length, CDR3 protein, CDR3 DNA. D genes are given only for firm matches. Some rows have no size entry. The others give once, few or many, or a class for an expanded clone.

j_gene: TRBJ1-1
d_gene: NA
v_gene: TRBV5-1
abundance: few
len: 16
CDR3aa: CASSSSGTPANTEAFF
CDR3nt: TGCGCCAGCAGCTCCTCCGGGACGCCAGCCAACACTGAAGCTTTCTTT

j_gene: TRBJ2-7
d_gene: TRBD1
v_gene: TRBV12-3/TRBV12-4
abundance: few
len: 14
CDR3aa: CASSSTGGWDEQYF
CDR3nt: TGTGCCAGCAGTTCAACAGGGGGGTGGGACGAGCAGTACTTC

j_gene: TRBJ1-2
d_gene: TRBD1
v_gene: TRBV5-1
abundance: many
len: 15
CDR3aa: CASSPTGGDYYGYTF
CDR3nt: TGCGCCAGCAGCCCGACAGGGGGCGATTACTATGGCTACACCTTC

j_gene: TRBJ2-1
d_gene: TRBD1
v_gene: TRBV6-4
abundance: once
len: 13
CDR3aa: CASSVDRVGEQFF
CDR3nt: TGTGCCAGCAGTGTCGACAGGGTGGGTGAGCAGTTCTTC

j_gene: TRBJ1-5
d_gene: TRBD1
v_gene: TRBV5-1
abundance: few
len: 14
CDR3aa: CASSPGTGLQPQHF
CDR3nt: TGCGCCAGCAGCCCTGGGACAGGGTTGCAGCCCCAGCATTTT

j_gene: TRBJ2-3
d_gene: TRBD2
v_gene: TRBV5-1
abundance: NA
len: 17
CDR3aa: CASSWARSGGATDTQYF
CDR3nt: TGCGCCAGCAGCTGGGCCCGTAGCGGGGGGGCCACAGATACGCAGTATTTT

j_gene: TRBJ2-3
d_gene: NA
v_gene: TRBV5-1
abundance: NA
len: 10
CDR3aa: CASTGDTQYF
CDR3nt: TGCGCCAGCACCGGAGATACGCAGTATTTT

j_gene: TRBJ1-1
d_gene: NA
v_gene: TRBV6-1
abundance: NA
len: 13
CDR3aa: CASSGQVNTEAFF
CDR3nt: TGTGCCAGCAGTGGACAGGTCAACACTGAAGCTTTCTTT

j_gene: TRBJ1-5
d_gene: NA
v_gene: TRBV24-1
abundance: many
len: 13
CDR3aa: CATSGIAGQPQHF
CDR3nt: TGTGCCACCAGTGGTATCGCAGGTCAGCCCCAGCATTTT

j_gene: TRBJ2-7
d_gene: TRBD2
v_gene: TRBV4-1
abundance: NA
len: 21
CDR3aa: CASSQDLVAGDSRGSVYEQYF
CDR3nt: TGCGCCAGCAGCCAAGATCTAGTAGCGGGGGATTCTCGGGGTTCGGTCTACGAGCAGTACTTC

j_gene: TRBJ2-2
d_gene: TRBD1
v_gene: TRBV6-2/TRBV6-3
abundance: NA
len: 15
CDR3aa: CASRPPGQGSGELFF
CDR3nt: TGTGCCAGCAGGCCTCCGGGACAGGGGTCAGGGGAGCTGTTTTTT

j_gene: TRBJ1-4
d_gene: NA
v_gene: TRBV25-1
abundance: few
len: 16
CDR3aa: CASSLGLTPPNEKLFF
CDR3nt: TGTGCCAGCAGTCTCGGCTTGACGCCCCCTAATGAAAAACTGTTTTTT

j_gene: TRBJ2-7
d_gene: NA
v_gene: TRBV4-2
abundance: few
len: 17
CDR3aa: CASSQDAEAFGWYEQYF
CDR3nt: TGTGCCAGCAGCCAAGATGCGGAGGCGTTTGGATGGTACGAGCAGTACTTC

j_gene: TRBJ2-5
d_gene: TRBD1
v_gene: TRBV6-1
abundance: NA
len: 14
CDR3aa: CASRRDRGRETQYF
CDR3nt: TGTGCCAGCAGGCGAGACAGGGGTAGAGAGACCCAGTACTTC

j_gene: TRBJ2-5
d_gene: NA
v_gene: TRBV6-1
abundance: few
len: 13
CDR3aa: CASRLRGRETQYF
CDR3nt: TGTGCCAGCAGGCTCCGGGGGAGGGAGACCCAGTACTTC

j_gene: TRBJ1-2
d_gene: TRBD1
v_gene: TRBV19
abundance: NA
len: 14
CDR3aa: CASALTGGNYGYTF
CDR3nt: TGTGCCAGTGCCCTGACAGGGGGCAACTATGGCTACACCTTC

j_gene: TRBJ1-5
d_gene: NA
v_gene: TRBV5-1
abundance: NA
len: 14
CDR3aa: CASSLGQFNQPQRF
CDR3nt: TGCGCCAGCAGCTTGGGGCAGTTCAATCAGCCCCAGCGTTTT

j_gene: TRBJ1-1
d_gene: NA
v_gene: TRBV5-6
abundance: NA
len: 13
CDR3aa: CASSLIRGTEAFF
CDR3nt: TGTGCCAGCAGCCTCATACGCGGGACTGAAGCTTTCTTT

j_gene: TRBJ2-7
d_gene: TRBD2
v_gene: TRBV12-3/TRBV12-4
abundance: NA
len: 15
CDR3aa: CASSRSGSPNYEQYF
CDR3nt: TGTGCCAGCAGCCGTAGCGGGAGCCCCAACTACGAGCAGTACTTC

j_gene: TRBJ2-7
d_gene: NA
v_gene: TRBV18
abundance: NA
len: 15
CDR3aa: CASSPRSGVSYEQYF
CDR3nt: TGTGCCAGCTCACCCCGGTCAGGGGTCTCCTACGAGCAGTACTTC

j_gene: TRBJ2-2
d_gene: NA
v_gene: TRBV12-5
abundance: NA
len: 12
CDR3aa: CASGPPTGELFF
CDR3nt: TGTGCTAGTGGTCCCCCCACCGGGGAGCTGTTTTTT

j_gene: TRBJ2-7
d_gene: TRBD2
v_gene: TRBV28
abundance: NA
len: 17
CDR3aa: CASSRTPGTSGSYEQYF
CDR3nt: TGTGCCAGCAGCCGCACCCCCGGGACTAGCGGATCTTACGAGCAGTACTTC

j_gene: TRBJ1-6
d_gene: TRBD1
v_gene: TRBV3-1
abundance: many
len: 15
CDR3aa: CASSQTGTATSPLHF
CDR3nt: TGTGCCAGCAGCCAAACCGGGACAGCCACTTCACCCCTCCACTTT

j_gene: TRBJ1-4
d_gene: NA
v_gene: TRBV7-2
abundance: many
len: 15
CDR3aa: CASSLDSGSVEKLFF
CDR3nt: TGTGCCAGCAGCTTAGATTCAGGATCTGTAGAAAAACTGTTTTTT

j_gene: TRBJ2-2
d_gene: NA
v_gene: TRBV6-5
abundance: NA
len: 15
CDR3aa: CASSYVGGHTGELFF
CDR3nt: TGTGCCAGCAGTTACGTGGGCGGACACACCGGGGAGCTGTTTTTT

j_gene: TRBJ1-2
d_gene: NA
v_gene: TRBV7-9
abundance: few
len: 12
CDR3aa: CASSLRSYGYTF
CDR3nt: TGTGCCAGCAGCTTGCGATCCTATGGCTACACCTTC

j_gene: TRBJ2-7
d_gene: TRBD2
v_gene: TRBV12-3/TRBV12-4
abundance: few
len: 17
CDR3aa: CASSLSGWGREEAEQYF
CDR3nt: TGTGCCAGCAGTTTAAGTGGGTGGGGGCGGGAGGAGGCCGAGCAGTACTTC

j_gene: TRBJ2-2
d_gene: NA
v_gene: TRBV3-1
abundance: NA
len: 16
CDR3aa: CASSHELFVGIGELFF
CDR3nt: TGTGCCAGCAGCCACGAGCTGTTCGTGGGGATCGGGGAGCTGTTTTTT

j_gene: TRBJ1-2
d_gene: NA
v_gene: TRBV5-5
abundance: many
len: 14
CDR3aa: CASSLSPANYGYTF
CDR3nt: TGTGCCAGCAGCTTGAGCCCAGCGAACTATGGCTACACCTTC

j_gene: TRBJ2-2
d_gene: TRBD1
v_gene: TRBV9
abundance: NA
len: 16
CDR3aa: CASSSQGASGTGELFF
CDR3nt: TGTGCCAGCAGCTCCCAGGGGGCAAGTGGCACCGGGGAGCTGTTTTTT

j_gene: TRBJ1-1
d_gene: NA
v_gene: TRBV20-1
abundance: many
len: 14
CDR3aa: CSATTRTVNTEAFF
CDR3nt: TGCAGTGCTACGACAAGGACAGTGAACACTGAAGCTTTCTTT

j_gene: TRBJ1-4
d_gene: TRBD1
v_gene: TRBV12-3/TRBV12-4
abundance: few
len: 15
CDR3aa: CASSLSRGTNEKLFF
CDR3nt: TGTGCCAGCAGTTTGTCCAGGGGGACTAATGAAAAACTGTTTTTT

j_gene: TRBJ1-2
d_gene: NA
v_gene: TRBV12-3/TRBV12-4
abundance: few
len: 14
CDR3aa: CASSLVGGSYGYTF
CDR3nt: TGTGCCAGCAGTTTAGTAGGAGGGTCCTATGGCTACACCTTC

j_gene: TRBJ2-3
d_gene: TRBD2
v_gene: TRBV7-2
abundance: NA
len: 15
CDR3aa: CASSFRLAGGPTQYF
CDR3nt: TGTGCCAGCAGCTTCCGACTAGCGGGAGGGCCTACGCAGTATTTT

j_gene: TRBJ2-1
d_gene: NA
v_gene: TRBV9
abundance: few
len: 16
CDR3aa: CASSVTPSGSYNEQFF
CDR3nt: TGTGCCAGCAGCGTAACTCCTTCGGGCTCCTACAATGAGCAGTTCTTC

j_gene: TRBJ2-7
d_gene: NA
v_gene: TRBV6-5
abundance: NA
len: 13
CDR3aa: CASSYSGQNEQYF
CDR3nt: TGTGCCAGCAGTTACTCGGGGCAGAACGAGCAGTACTTC

j_gene: TRBJ1-5
d_gene: NA
v_gene: TRBV5-6
abundance: NA
len: 14
CDR3aa: CASSSQVINQPQHF
CDR3nt: TGTGCCAGCAGCTCTCAGGTCATCAATCAGCCCCAGCATTTT

j_gene: TRBJ1-4
d_gene: TRBD1
v_gene: TRBV18
abundance: few
len: 14
CDR3aa: CASSSDRAGEKLFF
CDR3nt: TGTGCCAGCTCATCAGACAGGGCCGGTGAAAAACTGTTTTTT

j_gene: TRBJ1-2
d_gene: NA
v_gene: TRBV6-2/TRBV6-3
abundance: few
len: 15
CDR3aa: CASSSPGSVSYGYTF
CDR3nt: TGTGCCAGCAGTTCCCCGGGGAGCGTAAGCTATGGCTACACCTTC